One and the same sample provided the 21 T cell receptor beta chains below, sequenced in a study of patients and donors after allogeneic stem cell transplantation. MiXCR was run by TCRdb on the RT-PCR reads, yielding one entry per CDR3 protein. Of about 230,000 distinct CDR3 sequences detected, roughly 14% appear once; the ten largest clones hold around 10%. Sample: blood, either unsorted or a sorted T cell fraction (not recorded which). The receptors come from a human donor who was either an allogeneic HSCT recipient or a stem cell or donor lymphocyte infusion donor (not recorded which). It is not recorded whose cells these are; they may come from a transplant donor.

The gene calls are TRBV7-3 and TRBJ2-5, with 7 bases lining up with TRBD2. This CDR3 is built from 15 residues. Germline V CDR1 and CDR2: SGHTA, FQGTGA. J gave up 1 base and V 5 bases, and 7 bases lay outside the gene matches. The CDR3 region is CASSPTGTTQETQYF. CDR3 in DNA: TGTGCCAGCAGCCCGACCGGGACTACCCAAGAGACCCAGTACTTC.

This sequence joins TRBV4-2 and TRBJ2-2; tentative D call: TRBD2 (6 bases). The V end lost 0 bases, the J end lost 5 bases, and 19 bases lay between the germline ends. Looked up from germline, CDR1 is LGHNA and CDR2 is YNFKEQ. The CDR3 has 18 residues. CDR3 sequence reads: CASSQDLSSQRVTGELFF. CDR3 sequence (DNA): TGTGCCAGCAGCCAAGATCTAAGTAGTCAGCGGGTAACCGGGGAGCTGTTTTTT.

The chain couples TRBV12-3 or TRBV12-4 to TRBJ2-1; 7 nucleotides align to TRBD2. The CDR3 extends over 18 amino acids. J lost 0 bases, V lost 1 base, and 9 bases had no gene match. CDR3 in DNA: TGTGCCAGCAGTTTAGGAAAGGGGACTATAAGCTCCTACAATGAGCAGTTCTTC. This encodes CASSLGKGTISSYNEQFF.

The chain links TRBV6-5 to TRBJ1-1; unclear D gene. This CDR3 comprises 15 residues. Germline V lookup: CDR1 MNHEY, CDR2 SVGAGI. The V end lost 2 bases, the J end lost 0 bases, and 10 bases lay between the germline ends. The CDR3: CASSYPRTVNTEAFF. CDR3 bases: TGTGCCAGCAGTTACCCCCGGACGGTGAACACTGAAGCTTTCTTT.

This clonotype has a count of ten or more. V usage is TRBV7-6 and J usage is TRBJ2-3; 12 nucleotides align to TRBD2. From germline, CDR1 is SGHVS and CDR2 FNYEAQ. The CDR3 is 16 amino acids. The V and J ends lost 4 bases and 4 bases, in that order; junction bases with no gene match: 6. CDR3 amino acids: CASSSSTSGSADTQYF. The CDR3 nucleotides read TGTGCCAGCAGCTCCTCGACTAGCGGGAGCGCAGATACGCAGTATTTT.

The sample holds a few counts of this clonotype. The chain couples TRBV12-3 or TRBV12-4 to TRBJ2-7; tentative D call: TRBD2 (7 bases). The V end was cut by 6 bases, the J end by 0 bases, with 12 bases between. The CDR3 extends over 14 amino acids. The CDR3 sequence is CASSPGGASYEQYF. The CDR3 DNA sequence: TGTGCCAGCAGCCCGGGGGGCGCCTCCTACGAGCAGTACTTC.

In its sample, this clonotype was seen a few times. This chain connects TRBV6-1 to TRBJ1-2; the D is unclear. Germline V lookup: CDR1 MNHNS, CDR2 SASEGT. The length of the CDR3 is 12 residues. V lost 6 bases and J lost 4, with 9 bases in between. CDR3 amino acids: CASREPGYGYTF. CDR3 nucleotide sequence: TGTGCCAGCAGGGAACCGGGCTATGGCTACACCTTC.

In its sample, this clonotype was seen many times. The chain uses TRBV12-3 or TRBV12-4 and TRBJ2-3; no clear D gene. V gave up 1 base and J gave up 1 base, with 9 bases separating them. The CDR3 is 15 amino acids. This CDR3 reads CASSLELDRTDTQYF. CDR3 nucleotides: TGTGCCAGCAGTTTAGAATTGGACCGCACAGATACGCAGTATTTT.

This clonotype was recorded a few times. This chain connects TRBV20-1 to TRBJ1-1; D is unclear. Germline lookup yields CDR1 DFQATT and CDR2 SNEGSKA (reference sequence). The V end lost 1 base, the J end lost 1 base, and 4 bases lay between the germline ends. The CDR3 runs to 12 residues. This CDR3 reads CSARVGNTEAFF. The DNA for the CDR3 is TGCAGTGCTAGAGTGGGGAACACTGAAGCTTTCTTT.

The chain links TRBV6-1 to TRBJ1-1; 8 bases are shared with TRBD1. From germline, CDR1 is MNHNS and CDR2 SASEGT. V dropped 6 bases and J dropped 3; count of bases not matched to a gene: 9. The CDR3 contains 15 residues. CDR3 protein: CASSPRQGRYTEAFF. The DNA of the CDR3 is TGTGCCAGCAGCCCACGACAGGGGAGGTACACTGAAGCTTTCTTT.

Many counts were recorded for this clonotype. The chain couples TRBV4-2 to TRBJ2-1, with 10 positions matching TRBD2. The CDR3 is made up of 16 amino acids. The V segment lost 0 bases and the J segment 4 bases; nucleotides outside the gene matches: 3. Germline V gene lookup returns CDR1 LGHNA and CDR2 YNFKEQ. DNA for the CDR3: TGTGCCAGCAGCCAAGAATCAGCGGGAGGGTACAATGAGCAGTTCTTC. It codes for CASSQESAGGYNEQFF.

The rearrangement uses TRBV9 and TRBJ1-6; D unclear. The germline gives CDR1 SGDLS, CDR2 YYNGEE. The V end lost 2 bases, the J end lost 6 bases, and 12 bases lay between the germline ends. The CDR3 has 15 amino acids. CDR3: CASSVSTATNSPLHF. In DNA form, the CDR3 reads TGTGCCAGCAGCGTCTCTACGGCCACTAATTCACCCCTCCACTTT.

This clonotype appeared a few times. The chain combines TRBV20-1 with TRBJ1-2, with D hard to call. The germline gives CDR1 DFQATT, CDR2 SNEGSKA (reference sequence). The CDR3 consists of 12 residues. The CDR3 loop is CSAGRENYGYTF. The CDR3 coding sequence is TGCAGCGCCGGACGGGAGAACTATGGCTACACCTTC.

V and J are TRBV20-1 and TRBJ1-2; TRBD1 aligns across 8 bases. The CDR3 covers 12 residues. J gave up 4 bases and V 5 bases, and 3 bases lay outside the gene matches. The germline V gene encodes CDR1 DFQATT and CDR2 SNEGSKA (reference sequence). The CDR3 DNA sequence: TGCAGTGCTTTGGACAGGGTCTATGGCTACACCTTC. Protein sequence: CSALDRVYGYTF.

The chain couples TRBV13 to TRBJ2-7, with D maybe TRBD2 (5 bases). Looked up from germline, CDR1 is PRHDT and CDR2 is FYEKMQ (reference sequence). Trimming pared 7 bases from V and 0 bases from J, leaving 19 bases between. The CDR3 is 16 residues long. CDR3 sequence: CASTPAKAGLSYEQYF. CDR3 nucleotides: TGTGCCAGCACTCCCGCCAAGGCGGGCCTCTCCTACGAGCAGTACTTC. The whole variable domain, remainder taken from reference TRBV13 and TRBJ2-7, is AAGVIQSPRHLIKEKRETATLKCYPIPRHDTVYWYQQGPGQDPQFLISFYEKMQSDKGSIPDRFSAQQFSDYHSELNMSSLELGDSALYFCASTPAKAGLSYEQYFGPGTRLTVT.

The rearrangement joins TRBV5-1 to TRBJ1-6; no clear D gene. The V and J ends lost 0 bases and 5 bases respectively, with 6 bases between them. The CDR3 sequence is 14 residues long. Germline CDR1 SGHRS, CDR2 YFSETQ. The CDR3 region is CASSLDLNNSPLHF. The CDR3 bases are TGCGCCAGCAGCTTGGACCTAAATAATTCACCCCTCCACTTT.

This clonotype was recorded at least ten times. The chain couples TRBV7-3 to TRBJ2-2; TRBD2 agrees at 7 bases. The CDR3 has 15 amino acids. After removal of 4 bases from V and 8 bases from J, the junction contained 10 bases not matched to a gene. Germline-derived CDR1 and CDR2 are SGHTA and FQGTGA. CDR3 bases: TGTGCCAGCAGCTCCCGGTTAATCGGGAGGGGGGAGCTGTTTTTT. Protein sequence: CASSSRLIGRGELFF.

The rearrangement links TRBV29-1 to TRBJ2-7, with a weak D call TRBD2 (5 bases). CDR1 SQVTM and CDR2 ANQGSEA come from the germline V gene. Deletions cut 2 bases from V and 6 bases from J, with 8 bases between. The CDR3 is 11 residues long. The CDR3 region is CSVELAGEQYF. In DNA, the CDR3 is TGCAGCGTTGAACTCGCGGGCGAGCAGTACTTC.

This clonotype was observed a few times. J is TRBJ2-7 and V is TRBV29-1; 12 nucleotides agree with TRBD1. Germline CDR1 SQVTM, CDR2 ANQGSEA. CDR3 size: 13 residues. V was clipped by 4 bases and J by 12 bases; unmatched bases: 10. CDR3 nucleotide sequence: TGCAGCGTTGGTTGGGACAGGGGGCTTAATCGGTACTTC. Translation gives CSVGWDRGLNRYF.

This chain uses TRBV5-1 with TRBJ2-5; TRBD1 agrees at 9 bases. Germline trimming cut 3 bases from V and 5 bases from J; bases unmatched to any gene: 5. Germline CDR1 reads SGHRS; CDR2 reads YFSETQ. The CDR3 is made up of 14 amino acids. CDR3 loop: CASSSYGQGETQYF. Written as DNA, the CDR3 is TGCGCCAGCAGCTCCTACGGACAGGGGGAGACCCAGTACTTC.

A remark on this clonotype: A much larger clone lies a single base off, so this may be a read error. The CDR3 DNA reads TGCAGCGTTGAGGACAGGGTCGGCAATGAAGCTTTCTTT. Translating gives CSVEDRVGNEAFF. The chain combines TRBV29-1 with TRBJ1-1, with 8 bases matching TRBD1. Per the germline V gene, CDR1 is SQVTM and CDR2 is ANQGSEA. J gave up 7 bases and V 3 bases, and 7 bases lay outside the gene matches. This CDR3 is built from 13 residues.